This T cell receptor (beta chain) was retrieved from a study of blood T cell repertoires in COVID-19. This clone was detected only once. TCRdb's copy holds only in-frame clones and misses some; the assay was immunoSEQ multiplex PCR. The table has roughly 300,000 clones, around 90% seen once. The germline V gene encodes CDR1 MNHEY and CDR2 SMNVEV (reference sequence). CDR3 length equals 17 residues. The germline V and J ends were trimmed by 7 bases and 0 bases, with 16 bases remaining between them. The chain carries TRBV27 and TRBJ1-6; D unresolved. Specimen: peripheral blood. The TCR was taken from a woman in her 30s with COVID-19, enrolled during active disease. The DNA of the CDR3 is TGTGCCAGCACCGGAGTTATAGGGAGCTCCTATAATTCACCCCTCCACTTT. This translates into CASTGVIGSSYNSPLHF.